Here is one T cell receptor (beta chain) with its context. Its specificity is unknown. This record comes from a study of cytomegalovirus exposure and HLA in healthy donors. Study in general: Genotyping of hundreds of donors showed that roughly 83% belonged to the Caucasian-associated ancestry cluster. Overall study results and limits: Researchers reported in a later analysis that a missense DCLRE1C variant was tied to TCR beta V- and J-gene trimming.

Both 60 Vbeta primers and 13 Jbeta primers went into the PCR. The repertoire was sequenced with immunoSEQ multiplex PCR; TCRdb's copy has only in-frame clones and lacks some. The sample holds about 160,000 clones, under 70% seen once. Germline CDR1 is LNHDA and CDR2 is SQIVND (reference sequence). This CDR3 region has 17 residues. J was trimmed by 4 bases and V by 2 bases; bases with no gene match: 13. The sample was PBMCs. The rearrangement uses TRBV19 and TRBJ2-7; 8 nucleotides agree with TRBD2. The receptor comes from a middle-aged woman in good health and CMV-seropositive. The CDR3 here is CASSITGFAGGRYEQYF. CDR3 coding DNA: TGTGCCAGTAGTATAACTGGATTTGCGGGAGGAAGGTACGAGCAGTACTTC.